This T cell receptor (beta chain) derives from a study of blood T cell repertoires in COVID-19. Study overall: Material from acute and convalescent COVID-19 was sourced from the United States, Italy and Spain. PBMCs, B-cell-depleted T cells, or T cells provided the cDNA or gDNA that made up the material.

TCRdb's table, derived via immunoSEQ multiplex PCR, lists solely in-frame clones and lacks some. Of about 78,000 clones detected, around nine tenths appear once; the ten largest clones hold 2.5% to 3%. This clone was found once. Germline V CDR1 and CDR2: LNHDA, SQIVND (reference sequence). The CDR3 covers 14 residues. V trimming: 4 bases; J trimming: 4 bases; junction bases outside the gene matches: 3. The chain uses TRBV19 and TRBJ1-1; 10 bases fit TRBD1. The receptor comes from an older man with active or convalescent COVID-19. The sequenced material came from peripheral blood. The DNA for the CDR3 is TGTGCCAGTAGTAGGGGACAGGGGAGCACTGAAGCTTTCTTT. It yields the protein CASSRGQGSTEAFF.